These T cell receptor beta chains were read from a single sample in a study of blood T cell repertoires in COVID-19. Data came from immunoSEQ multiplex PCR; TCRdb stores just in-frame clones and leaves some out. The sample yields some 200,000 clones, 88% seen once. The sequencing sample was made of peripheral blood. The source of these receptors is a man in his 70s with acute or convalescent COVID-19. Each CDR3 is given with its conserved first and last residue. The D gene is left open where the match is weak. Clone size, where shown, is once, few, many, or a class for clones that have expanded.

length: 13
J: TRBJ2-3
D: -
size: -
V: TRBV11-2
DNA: TGTGCCAGCAGCCCGCGTTACACAGATACGCAGTATTTT
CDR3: CASSPRYTDTQYF

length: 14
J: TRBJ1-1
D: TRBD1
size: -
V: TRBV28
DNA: TGTGCCAGCAGTTACCGACAGGGGGCGGCTGAAGCTTTCTTT
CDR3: CASSYRQGAAEAFF

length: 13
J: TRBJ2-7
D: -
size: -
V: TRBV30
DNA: TGTGCCTGGAGTGTGGCGGCTCGGTACGAGCAGTACTTC
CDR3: CAWSVAARYEQYF

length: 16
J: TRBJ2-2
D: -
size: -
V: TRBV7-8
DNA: TGTGCCAGCAGCTTAAGGAGGGGGCGTGGAACCGGGGAGCTGTTTTTT
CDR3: CASSLRRGRGTGELFF

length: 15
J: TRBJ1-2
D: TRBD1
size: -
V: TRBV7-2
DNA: TGTGCCAGCAGCTTAAGGGGCAGGGGGCTAGATGGCTACACCTTC
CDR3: CASSLRGRGLDGYTF

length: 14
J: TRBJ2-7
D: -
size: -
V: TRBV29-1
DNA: TGCAGCGTATCCAGGGGTCGGGAGGCCTACGAGCAGTACTTC
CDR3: CSVSRGREAYEQYF

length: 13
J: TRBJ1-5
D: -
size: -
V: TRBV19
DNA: TGTGCCACCGACAGCAGGGTAGGTCAGCCCCAGCATTTT
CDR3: CATDSRVGQPQHF

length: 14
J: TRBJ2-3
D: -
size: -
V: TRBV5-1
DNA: TGCGCCAGCAGCTTGGACGGTAGCACAGATACGCAGTATTTT
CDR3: CASSLDGSTDTQYF

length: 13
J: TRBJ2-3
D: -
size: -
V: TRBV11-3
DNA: TGTGCCAGCAGCTTAGGCAGGGCGAATACGCAGTATTTT
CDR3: CASSLGRANTQYF

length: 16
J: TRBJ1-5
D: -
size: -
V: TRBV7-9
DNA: TGTGCCAGCAGCCCCGAGAGGGCCCTGGGCAATCAGCCCCAGCATTTT
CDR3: CASSPERALGNQPQHF

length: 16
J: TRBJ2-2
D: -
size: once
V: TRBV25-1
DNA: TGTGCCAGCAGTTCGTATCTGGGGCAGAACACCGGGGAGCTGTTTTTT
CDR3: CASSSYLGQNTGELFF

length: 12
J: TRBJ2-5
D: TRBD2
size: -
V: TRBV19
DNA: TGTGCCAGTCGGCTAGCGGGAGAGACCCAGTACTTC
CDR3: CASRLAGETQYF

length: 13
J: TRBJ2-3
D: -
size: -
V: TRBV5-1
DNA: TGCGCCAGCAGGCGGGATAGCACAGATACGCAGTATTTT
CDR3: CASRRDSTDTQYF

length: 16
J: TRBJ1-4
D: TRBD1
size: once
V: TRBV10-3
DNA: TGTGCCATCAGTGGCGGACAGGTCCCAACTAATGAAAAACTGTTTTTT
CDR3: CAISGGQVPTNEKLFF

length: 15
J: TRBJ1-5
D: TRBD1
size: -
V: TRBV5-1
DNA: TGCGCCAGCAGCTTGGATACAGGGGGCGGTCAGCCCCAGCATTTT
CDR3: CASSLDTGGGQPQHF

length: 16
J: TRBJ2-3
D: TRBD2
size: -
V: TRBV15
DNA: TGTGCCACCAGCAGAGATCCTAGCGGGAGTGCAGATACGCAGTATTTT
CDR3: CATSRDPSGSADTQYF

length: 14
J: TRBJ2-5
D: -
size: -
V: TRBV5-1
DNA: TGCGCCAGCAGCTTGGGTTCGAGTTATGAGACCCAGTACTTC
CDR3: CASSLGSSYETQYF

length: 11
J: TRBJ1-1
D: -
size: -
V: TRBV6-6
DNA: TGTGCCAGCAGTTACGGGGGAGGAGCTTTCTTT
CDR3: CASSYGGGAFF

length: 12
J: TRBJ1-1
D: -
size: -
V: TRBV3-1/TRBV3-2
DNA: TGTGCCACCCGAGGGGGAAACACTGAAGCTTTCTTT
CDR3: CATRGGNTEAFF

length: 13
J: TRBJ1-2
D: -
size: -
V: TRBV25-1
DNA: TGTGCCAGCACCGCGACGGGGTTGTATGGCTACACCTTC
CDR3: CASTATGLYGYTF

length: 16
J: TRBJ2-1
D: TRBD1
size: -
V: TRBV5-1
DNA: TGCGCCAGCGCCCCAACATCCGGGACAGGGGGACATGAGCAGTTCTTC
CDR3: CASAPTSGTGGHEQFF

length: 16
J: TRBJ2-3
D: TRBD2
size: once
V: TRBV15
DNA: TGTGCCACCAGCACAGGGGGACTAGCGGGAGGAGATACGCAGTATTTT
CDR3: CATSTGGLAGGDTQYF

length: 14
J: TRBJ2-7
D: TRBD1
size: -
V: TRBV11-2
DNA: TGTGCCAGCAGCTTAATTACAGGGGTTAACGAGCAGTACTTC
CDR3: CASSLITGVNEQYF

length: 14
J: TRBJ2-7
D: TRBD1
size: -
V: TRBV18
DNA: TGTGCCAGCTCACCAGGGACAGGAGCCTACGAGCAGTACTTC
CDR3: CASSPGTGAYEQYF

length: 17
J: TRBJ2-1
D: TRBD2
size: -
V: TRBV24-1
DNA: TGTGCCACCAGTGATAACGATGGGAGCGGGAGGTACAATGAGCAGTTCTTC
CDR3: CATSDNDGSGRYNEQFF

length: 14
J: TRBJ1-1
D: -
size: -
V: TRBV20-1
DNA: TGCAGTGCTAGTCCGGGACACATAAACACTGAAGCTTTCTTT
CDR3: CSASPGHINTEAFF

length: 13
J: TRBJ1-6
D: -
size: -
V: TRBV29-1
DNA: TGCAGCGCCGGACAGTCCTGGGATTCACCCCTCCACTTT
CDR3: CSAGQSWDSPLHF

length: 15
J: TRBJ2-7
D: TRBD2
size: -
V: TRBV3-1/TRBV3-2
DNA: TGTGCCAGCAGCCAACTAGCGGGTCCCCAATACGAGCAGTACTTC
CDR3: CASSQLAGPQYEQYF

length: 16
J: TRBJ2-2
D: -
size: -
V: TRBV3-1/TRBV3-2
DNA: TGTGCCAGCAGCCAAGTTGATCCAGGGATCACCGGGGAGCTGTTTTTT
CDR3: CASSQVDPGITGELFF

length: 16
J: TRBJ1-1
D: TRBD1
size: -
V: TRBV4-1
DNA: TGCGCCAGCAGCCAAGACACAGGGGTGATGAACACTGAAGCTTTCTTT
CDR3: CASSQDTGVMNTEAFF

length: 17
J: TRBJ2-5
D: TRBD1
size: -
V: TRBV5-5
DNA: TGTGCCAGCAGCTCGACAGGGTCCGGGGCTCGGGTAGAGACCCAGTACTTC
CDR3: CASSSTGSGARVETQYF

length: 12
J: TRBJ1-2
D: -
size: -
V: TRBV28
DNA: TGTGCCAGCAGCCCAGTCCTCTATGGCTACACCTTC
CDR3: CASSPVLYGYTF

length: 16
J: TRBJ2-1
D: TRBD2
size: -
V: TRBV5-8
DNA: TGTGCCAGCAGCTCAAGGACTAGCGGGAGTAGAAATGAGCAGTTCTTC
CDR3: CASSSRTSGSRNEQFF

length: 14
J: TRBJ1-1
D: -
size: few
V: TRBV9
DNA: TGTGCCAGCAGCGTAGAGCCCGGGTCGACTGAAGCTTTCTTT
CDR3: CASSVEPGSTEAFF

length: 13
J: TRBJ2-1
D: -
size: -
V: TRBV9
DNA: TGTGCCAGCAGCGTATTTAAGGGGGATGAGCAGTTCTTC
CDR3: CASSVFKGDEQFF

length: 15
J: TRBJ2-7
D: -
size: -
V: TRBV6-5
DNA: TGTGCCAGCAGTTACGGGGAGCGGCCCTCCTACGAGCAGTACTTC
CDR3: CASSYGERPSYEQYF

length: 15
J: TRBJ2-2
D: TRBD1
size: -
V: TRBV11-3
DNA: TGTGCCAGCAGCTTGGCAGGGGGAAACACCGGGGAGCTGTTTTTT
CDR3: CASSLAGGNTGELFF

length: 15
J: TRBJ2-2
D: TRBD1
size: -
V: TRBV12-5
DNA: TGTGCTAGTGGTGCACAGGGGGCGGACGCCGGGGAGCTGTTTTTT
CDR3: CASGAQGADAGELFF

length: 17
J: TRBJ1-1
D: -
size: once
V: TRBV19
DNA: TGTGCCAGTAGTATCGGGTCGGGGGGAGGTCGTCTCACTGAAGCTTTCTTT
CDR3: CASSIGSGGGRLTEAFF

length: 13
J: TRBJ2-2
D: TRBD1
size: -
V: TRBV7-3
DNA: TGTGCCAGCAGGGCAACAGGGGCCGGGGAGCTGTTTTTT
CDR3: CASRATGAGELFF

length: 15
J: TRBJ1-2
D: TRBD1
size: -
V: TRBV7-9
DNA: TGTGCCAGCAGCCATGGACAGGGAGAGGACTATGGCTACACCTTC
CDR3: CASSHGQGEDYGYTF

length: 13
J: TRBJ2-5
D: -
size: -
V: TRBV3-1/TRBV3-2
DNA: TGTGCCAGCAGCCCTGGGGGGCAAGAGACCCAGTACTTC
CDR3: CASSPGGQETQYF

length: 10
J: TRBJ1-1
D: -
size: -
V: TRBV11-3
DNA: TGTGCCAGCAACAGCCGGGAAGCTTTCTTT
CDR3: CASNSREAFF

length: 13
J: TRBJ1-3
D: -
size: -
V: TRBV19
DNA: TGTGCCAGTACGCGGATCTCTGGAAACACCATATATTTT
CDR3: CASTRISGNTIYF